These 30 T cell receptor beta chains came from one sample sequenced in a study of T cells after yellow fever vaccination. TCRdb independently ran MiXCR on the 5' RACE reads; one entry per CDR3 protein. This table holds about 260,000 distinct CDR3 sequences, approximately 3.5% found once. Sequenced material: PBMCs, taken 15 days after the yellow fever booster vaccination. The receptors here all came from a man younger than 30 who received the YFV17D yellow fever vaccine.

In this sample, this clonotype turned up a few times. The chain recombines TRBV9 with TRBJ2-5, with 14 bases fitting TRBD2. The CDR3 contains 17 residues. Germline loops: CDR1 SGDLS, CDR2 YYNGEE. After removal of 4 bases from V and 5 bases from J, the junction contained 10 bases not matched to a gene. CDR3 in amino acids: CASSPGTSGGFSETQYF. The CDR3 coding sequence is TGTGCCAGCAGCCCCGGGACTAGCGGGGGCTTTAGCGAGACCCAGTACTTC.

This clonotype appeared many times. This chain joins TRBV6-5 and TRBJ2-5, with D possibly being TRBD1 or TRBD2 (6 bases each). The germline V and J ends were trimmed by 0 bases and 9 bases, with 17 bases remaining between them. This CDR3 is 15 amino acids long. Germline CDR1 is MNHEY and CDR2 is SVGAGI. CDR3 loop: CASSYSSGGGGSQYF. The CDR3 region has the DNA TGTGCCAGCAGTTACTCGAGCGGCGGAGGGGGATCCCAGTACTTC.

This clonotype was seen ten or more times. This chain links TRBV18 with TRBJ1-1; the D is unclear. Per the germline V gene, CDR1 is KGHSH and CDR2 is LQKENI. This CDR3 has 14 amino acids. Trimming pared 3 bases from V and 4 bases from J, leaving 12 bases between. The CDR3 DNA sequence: TGTGCCAGCTCACCCGGGGAGGGAGTCACTGAAGCTTTCTTT. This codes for CASSPGEGVTEAFF.

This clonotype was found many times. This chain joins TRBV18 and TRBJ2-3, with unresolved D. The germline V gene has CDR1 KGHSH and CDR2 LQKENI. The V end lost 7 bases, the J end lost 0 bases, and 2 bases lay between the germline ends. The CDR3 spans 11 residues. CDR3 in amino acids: CASYSTDTQYF. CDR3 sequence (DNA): TGTGCCAGCTACAGCACAGATACGCAGTATTTT.

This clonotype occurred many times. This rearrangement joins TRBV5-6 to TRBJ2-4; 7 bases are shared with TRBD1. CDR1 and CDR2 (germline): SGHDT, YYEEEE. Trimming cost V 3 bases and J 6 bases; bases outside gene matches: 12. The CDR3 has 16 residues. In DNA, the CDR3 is TGTGCCAGCAGCTCGGATTTAGACAGGGTCCCAAACATTCAGTACTTC. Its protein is CASSSDLDRVPNIQYF.

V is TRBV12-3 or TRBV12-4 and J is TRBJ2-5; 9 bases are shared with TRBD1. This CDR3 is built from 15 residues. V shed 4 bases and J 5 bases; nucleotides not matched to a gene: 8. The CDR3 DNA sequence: TGTGCCAGCAGTTCTTCCGGACAGGGGACGGAGACCCAGTACTTC. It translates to CASSSSGQGTETQYF.

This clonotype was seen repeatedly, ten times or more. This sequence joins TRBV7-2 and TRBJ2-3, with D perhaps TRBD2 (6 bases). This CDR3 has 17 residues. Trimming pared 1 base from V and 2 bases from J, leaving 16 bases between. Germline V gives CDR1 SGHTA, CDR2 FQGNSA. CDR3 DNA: TGTGCCAGCAGCTTAGGGAGGGGCTTGGATCTCACAGATACGCAGTATTTT. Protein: CASSLGRGLDLTDTQYF.

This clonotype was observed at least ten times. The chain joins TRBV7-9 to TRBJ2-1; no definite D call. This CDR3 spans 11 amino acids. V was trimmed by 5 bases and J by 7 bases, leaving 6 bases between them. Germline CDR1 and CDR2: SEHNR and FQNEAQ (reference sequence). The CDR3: CASSPQNEQFF. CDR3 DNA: TGTGCCAGCAGCCCCCAGAATGAGCAGTTCTTC.

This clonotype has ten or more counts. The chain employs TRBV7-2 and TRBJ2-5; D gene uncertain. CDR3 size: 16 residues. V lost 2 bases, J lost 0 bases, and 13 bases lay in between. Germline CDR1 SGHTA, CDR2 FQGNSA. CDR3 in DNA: TGTGCCAGCAGCTTATCGATGGGCGGCTACCAAGAGACCCAGTACTTC. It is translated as CASSLSMGGYQETQYF.

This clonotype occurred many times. This CDR3 reads CASSLVYGNTGELFF. CDR3 DNA sequence: TGTGCCAGCAGCTTAGTATATGGGAACACCGGGGAGCTGTTTTTT. V is TRBV7-2 and J is TRBJ2-2; D unclear. The V gene lost 1 base and the J gene lost 1 base, with 7 bases spanning the gap. Germline CDR1 and CDR2: SGHTA and FQGNSA. The CDR3 has 15 amino acids.

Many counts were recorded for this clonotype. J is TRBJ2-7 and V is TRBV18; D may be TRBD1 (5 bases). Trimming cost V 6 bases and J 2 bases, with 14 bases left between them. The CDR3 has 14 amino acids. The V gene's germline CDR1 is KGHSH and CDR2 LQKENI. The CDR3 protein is CASSTARVPYEQYF. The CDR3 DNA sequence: TGTGCCAGCTCCACCGCCAGGGTCCCCTACGAGCAGTACTTC. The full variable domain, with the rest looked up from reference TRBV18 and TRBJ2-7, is NAGVMQNPRHLVRRRGQEARLRCSPMKGHSHVYWYRQLPEEGLKFMVYLQKENIIDESGMPKERFSAEFPKEGPSILRIQQVVRGDSAAYFCASSTARVPYEQYFGPGTRLTVT.

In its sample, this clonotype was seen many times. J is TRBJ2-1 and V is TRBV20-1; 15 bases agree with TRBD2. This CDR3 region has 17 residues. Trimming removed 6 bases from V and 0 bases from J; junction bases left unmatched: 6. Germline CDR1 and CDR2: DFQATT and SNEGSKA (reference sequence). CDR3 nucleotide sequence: TGCAGTGCCAGGACTAGCGGGGGGGCGAGCTCCTACAATGAGCAGTTCTTC. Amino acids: CSARTSGGASSYNEQFF.

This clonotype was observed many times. The chain's CDR3 is CASSLEGNTDTQYF. The CDR3 DNA reads TGTGCCAGCAGCTTGGAAGGGAACACAGATACGCAGTATTTT. The rearrangement uses TRBV7-3 and TRBJ2-3, with D uncertain. The CDR3 totals 14 residues. Looked up from germline, CDR1 is SGHTA and CDR2 is FQGTGA. Trimming left V 3 bases short and J 2 bases short, with 9 bases between. Filled out from reference TRBV7-3 and TRBJ2-3, the complete variable domain reads GAGVSQTPSNKVTEKGKYVELRCDPISGHTALYWYRQSLGQGPEFLIYFQGTGAADDSGLPNDRFFAVRPEGSVSTLKIQRTERGDSAVYLCASSLEGNTDTQYFGPGTRLTVL.

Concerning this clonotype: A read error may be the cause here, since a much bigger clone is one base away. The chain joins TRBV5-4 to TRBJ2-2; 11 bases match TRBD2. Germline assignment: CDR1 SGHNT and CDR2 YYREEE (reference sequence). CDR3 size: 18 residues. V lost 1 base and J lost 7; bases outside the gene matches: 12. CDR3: CASSLPSGGTLFIGELFF. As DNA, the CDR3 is TGTGCCAGCAGCTTGCCTAGCGGGGGGACCTTGTTTATCGGGGAGCTGTTTTTT. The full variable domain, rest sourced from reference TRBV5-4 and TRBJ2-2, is ETGVTQSPTHLIKTRGQQVTLRCSSQSGHNTVSWYQQALGQGPQFIFQYYREEENGRGNFPPRFSGLQFPNYSSELNVNALELDDSALYLCASSLPSGGTLFIGELFFGEGSRLTVL.

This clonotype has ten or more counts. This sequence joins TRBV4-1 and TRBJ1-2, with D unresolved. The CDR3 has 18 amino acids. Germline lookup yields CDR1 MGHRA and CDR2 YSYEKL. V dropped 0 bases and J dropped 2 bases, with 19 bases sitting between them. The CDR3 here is CASSQEVLSGKLNYGYTF. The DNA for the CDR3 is TGCGCCAGCAGCCAAGAAGTATTATCCGGAAAACTGAACTATGGCTACACCTTC.

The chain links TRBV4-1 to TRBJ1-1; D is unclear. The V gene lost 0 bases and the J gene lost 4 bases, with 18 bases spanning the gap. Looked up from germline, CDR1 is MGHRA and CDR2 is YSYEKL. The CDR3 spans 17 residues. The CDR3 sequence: CASSQEPKGSLGTEAFF. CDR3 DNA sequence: TGCGCCAGCAGCCAAGAACCTAAGGGATCCTTAGGCACTGAAGCTTTCTTT.

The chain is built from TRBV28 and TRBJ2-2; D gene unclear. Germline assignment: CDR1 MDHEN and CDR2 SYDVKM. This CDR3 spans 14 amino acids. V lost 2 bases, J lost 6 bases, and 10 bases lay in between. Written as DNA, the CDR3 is TGTGCCAGCAGTTTACCCCAGGACGCCGGGGAGCTGTTTTTT. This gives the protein CASSLPQDAGELFF.

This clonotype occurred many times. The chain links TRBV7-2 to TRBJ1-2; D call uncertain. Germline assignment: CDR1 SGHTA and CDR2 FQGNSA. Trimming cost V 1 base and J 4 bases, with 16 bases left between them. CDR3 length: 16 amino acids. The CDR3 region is CASSLGFRDRIYGYTF. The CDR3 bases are TGTGCCAGCAGCTTAGGGTTCCGGGATCGTATCTATGGCTACACCTTC. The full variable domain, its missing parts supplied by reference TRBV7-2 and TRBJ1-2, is GAGVSQSPSNKVTEKGKDVELRCDPISGHTALYWYRQSLGQGLEFLIYFQGNSAPDKSGLPSDRFSAERTGGSVSTLTIQRTQQEDSAVYLCASSLGFRDRIYGYTFGSGTRLTVV.

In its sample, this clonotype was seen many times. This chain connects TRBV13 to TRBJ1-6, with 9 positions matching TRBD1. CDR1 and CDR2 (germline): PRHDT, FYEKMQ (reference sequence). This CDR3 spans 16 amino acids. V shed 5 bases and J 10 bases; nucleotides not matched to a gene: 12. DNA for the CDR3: TGTGCCAGCAGCCCGAGATTAGGGACAGGGCGATCACCCCTCCACTTT. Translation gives CASSPRLGTGRSPLHF.

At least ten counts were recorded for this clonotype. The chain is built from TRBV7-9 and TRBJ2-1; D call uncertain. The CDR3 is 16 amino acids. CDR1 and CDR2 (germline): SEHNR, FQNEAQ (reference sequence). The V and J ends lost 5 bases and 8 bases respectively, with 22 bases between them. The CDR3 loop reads CASSDLDSPLRDEQFF. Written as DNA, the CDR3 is TGTGCCAGCAGCGATCTCGACTCGCCTCTACGGGATGAGCAGTTCTTC.

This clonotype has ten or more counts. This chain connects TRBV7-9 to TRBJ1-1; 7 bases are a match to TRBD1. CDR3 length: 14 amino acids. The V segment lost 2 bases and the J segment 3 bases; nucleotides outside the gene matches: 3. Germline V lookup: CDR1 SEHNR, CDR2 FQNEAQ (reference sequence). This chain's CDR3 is CASSLTGAHTEAFF. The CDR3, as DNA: TGTGCCAGCAGCTTAACAGGGGCGCACACTGAAGCTTTCTTT.

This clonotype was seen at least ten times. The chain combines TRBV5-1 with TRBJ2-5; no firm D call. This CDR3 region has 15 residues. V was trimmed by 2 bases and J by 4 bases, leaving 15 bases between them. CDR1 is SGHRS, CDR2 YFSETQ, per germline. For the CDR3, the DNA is TGCGCCAGCAGCTTCGGACCTAACTTCGGAGAGACCCAGTACTTC. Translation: CASSFGPNFGETQYF.

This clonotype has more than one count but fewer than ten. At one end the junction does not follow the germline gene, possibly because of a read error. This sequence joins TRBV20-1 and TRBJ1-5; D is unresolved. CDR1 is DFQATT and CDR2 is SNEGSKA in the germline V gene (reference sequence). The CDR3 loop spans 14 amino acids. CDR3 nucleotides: TGCAGTGCTAGAGTGGGGTCGCGGAATCAGCCCCGGCATTTT. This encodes CSARVGSRNQPRHF.

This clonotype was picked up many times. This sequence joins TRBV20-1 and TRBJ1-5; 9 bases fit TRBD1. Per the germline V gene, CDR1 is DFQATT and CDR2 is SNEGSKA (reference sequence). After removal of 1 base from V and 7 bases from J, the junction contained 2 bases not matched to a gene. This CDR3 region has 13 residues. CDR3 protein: CSARAGQGQPQHF. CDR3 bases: TGCAGTGCTAGAGCGGGACAGGGCCAGCCCCAGCATTTT.

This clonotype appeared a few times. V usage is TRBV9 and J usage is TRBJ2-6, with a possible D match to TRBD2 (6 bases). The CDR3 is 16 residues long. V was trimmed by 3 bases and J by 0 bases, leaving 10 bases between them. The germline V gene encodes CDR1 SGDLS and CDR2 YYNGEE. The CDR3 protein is CASSDGGGSGANVLTF. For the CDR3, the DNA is TGTGCCAGCAGCGACGGGGGTGGCTCTGGGGCCAACGTCCTGACTTTC.

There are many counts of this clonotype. The CDR3 nucleotides are TGCAGTGCTGAAAGCGGGAGGCTCCTTAGTGAGCAGTTCTTC. Amino acids: CSAESGRLLSEQFF. The V call is TRBV20-1, the J call TRBJ2-1, with 9 bases matching TRBD2. Unmatched junction bases numbered 11, after V lost 5 bases and J lost 9 bases. Germline CDR1 and CDR2: DFQATT and SNEGSKA (reference sequence). This CDR3 contains 14 residues.

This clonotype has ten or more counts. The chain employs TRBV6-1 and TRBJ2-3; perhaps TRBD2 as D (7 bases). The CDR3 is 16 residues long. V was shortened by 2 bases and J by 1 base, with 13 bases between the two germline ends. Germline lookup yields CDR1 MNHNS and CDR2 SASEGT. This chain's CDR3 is CASSEMGGARTDTQYF. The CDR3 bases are TGTGCCAGCAGTGAAATGGGGGGGGCACGCACAGATACGCAGTATTTT.

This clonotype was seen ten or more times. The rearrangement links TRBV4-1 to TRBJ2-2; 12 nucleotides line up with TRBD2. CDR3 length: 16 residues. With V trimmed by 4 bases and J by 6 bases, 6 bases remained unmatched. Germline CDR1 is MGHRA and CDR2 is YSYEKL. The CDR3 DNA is TGCGCCAGCAGCCCTAGCGGGGGGGCCGGGTCCGGGGAGCTGTTTTTT. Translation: CASSPSGGAGSGELFF.

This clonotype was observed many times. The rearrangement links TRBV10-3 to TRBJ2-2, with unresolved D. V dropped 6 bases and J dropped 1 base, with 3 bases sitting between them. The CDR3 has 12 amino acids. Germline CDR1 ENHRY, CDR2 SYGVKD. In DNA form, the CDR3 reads TGTGCCATCAGCGAGAACACCGGGGAGCTGTTTTTT. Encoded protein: CAISENTGELFF.

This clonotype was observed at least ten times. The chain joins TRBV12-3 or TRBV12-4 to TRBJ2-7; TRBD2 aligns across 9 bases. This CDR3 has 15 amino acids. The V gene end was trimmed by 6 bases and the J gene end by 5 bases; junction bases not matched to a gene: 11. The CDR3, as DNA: TGTGCCAGCAGCAATTGGGATAGCGGGGGCCACGAGCAGTACTTC. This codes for CASSNWDSGGHEQYF.